The rows below give T cell receptor beta chains drawn from one sample of a study of CD8+ T cells in alopecia areata. The table came from immunoSEQ multiplex PCR; TCRdb's copy has only in-frame clones and leaves some out. The sample has roughly 100,000 clones; roughly half are singletons. Material: CD4+ T cells sorted from blood. The receptors were sampled from a human donor in good health. CDR3s include the opening cysteine and the closing phenylalanine or tryptophan. Each record gives: J gene, V gene, clone size, D gene, CDR3 DNA, CDR3 protein. D genes are given only for firm matches. The size field is filled for only some rows; it gives once, few, many or a size class.

j_gene: TRBJ1-1; v_gene: TRBV7-6; abundance: NA; d_gene: NA; CDR3nt: TGTGCCAGCAGCTTAGAGGCGGATCCGAACACTGAAGCTTTCTTT; CDR3aa: CASSLEADPNTEAFF
j_gene: TRBJ2-6; v_gene: TRBV4-2; abundance: NA; d_gene: TRBD1; CDR3nt: TGTGCCAGCAGCCATCCGGGACAGGGTCTGTCTGGGGCCAACGTCCTGACTTTC; CDR3aa: CASSHPGQGLSGANVLTF
j_gene: TRBJ1-2; v_gene: TRBV2; abundance: few; d_gene: NA; CDR3nt: TGTGCCATAGGCTCATTAGCTAACTATGGCTACACCTTC; CDR3aa: CAIGSLANYGYTF
j_gene: TRBJ2-7; v_gene: TRBV25-1; abundance: few; d_gene: TRBD1; CDR3nt: TGTGCCAGCAGTGTGACAGGGAACTACGAGCAGTACTTC; CDR3aa: CASSVTGNYEQYF
j_gene: TRBJ2-1; v_gene: TRBV6-6; abundance: NA; d_gene: TRBD2; CDR3nt: TGTGCCAGCAGGTCAGCGGGGGGCTCACTGGGGAATGAGCAGTTCTTC; CDR3aa: CASRSAGGSLGNEQFF
j_gene: TRBJ2-2; v_gene: TRBV7-9; abundance: NA; d_gene: TRBD1; CDR3nt: TGTGCCAGCAGCTTATCGGGGAACAGGGGGACCGGGGAGCTGTTTTTT; CDR3aa: CASSLSGNRGTGELFF
j_gene: TRBJ1-4; v_gene: TRBV29-1; abundance: NA; d_gene: NA; CDR3nt: TGCAGCGTCACAGGGCAGGTGAATGAAAAACTGTTTTTT; CDR3aa: CSVTGQVNEKLFF
j_gene: TRBJ2-1; v_gene: TRBV7-2; abundance: NA; d_gene: NA; CDR3nt: TGTGCCAGCAGAGTAGGAATTAGCCCTTCCTACAATGAGCAGTTCTTC; CDR3aa: CASRVGISPSYNEQFF
j_gene: TRBJ2-1; v_gene: TRBV7-8; abundance: NA; d_gene: NA; CDR3nt: TGTGCCAGCAGCTTACTGGGGGTCGGGAATGAGCAGTTCTTC; CDR3aa: CASSLLGVGNEQFF
j_gene: TRBJ2-3; v_gene: TRBV15; abundance: NA; d_gene: NA; CDR3nt: TGTGCCACCAGCCGCCTCGGGTACACGCAGTATTTT; CDR3aa: CATSRLGYTQYF
j_gene: TRBJ1-1; v_gene: TRBV18; abundance: NA; d_gene: NA; CDR3nt: TGTGCCAGCTCACCTTGGGTCGACAAAACCCAAGATGAAGCTTTCTTT; CDR3aa: CASSPWVDKTQDEAFF
j_gene: TRBJ2-1; v_gene: TRBV7-3; abundance: NA; d_gene: NA; CDR3nt: TGTGCCAGCAGCTTAACGTTGTCGTTGTCCTACAATGAGCAGTTCTTC; CDR3aa: CASSLTLSLSYNEQFF
j_gene: TRBJ2-1; v_gene: TRBV6-5; abundance: NA; d_gene: NA; CDR3nt: TGTGCCAGCAGCCCTCGGACAGTCTCCTACAATGAGCAGTTCTTC; CDR3aa: CASSPRTVSYNEQFF
j_gene: TRBJ1-6; v_gene: TRBV30; abundance: NA; d_gene: TRBD1; CDR3nt: TGTGCCTGGAGTAAGGGCAGGGGGGAGTATTCACCCCTCCACTTT; CDR3aa: CAWSKGRGEYSPLHF
j_gene: TRBJ2-7; v_gene: TRBV29-1; abundance: few; d_gene: TRBD1; CDR3nt: TGCAGCGTTACAGGGGGCTACGAGCAGTACTTC; CDR3aa: CSVTGGYEQYF
j_gene: TRBJ2-7; v_gene: TRBV19; abundance: NA; d_gene: TRBD2; CDR3nt: TGTGCCAGTAGTATAGATCCGGGTAGCGGGGGATTCTACGAGCAGTACTTC; CDR3aa: CASSIDPGSGGFYEQYF
j_gene: TRBJ1-6; v_gene: TRBV7-9; abundance: NA; d_gene: NA; CDR3nt: TGTGCCAGCAGCCTCCCTGGGTGGTATTCACCCCTCCACTTT; CDR3aa: CASSLPGWYSPLHF
j_gene: TRBJ1-5; v_gene: TRBV2; abundance: NA; d_gene: TRBD1; CDR3nt: TGTGCCAGCAGTGGGGACAGGGCAAGCAATCAGCCCCAGCATTTT; CDR3aa: CASSGDRASNQPQHF
j_gene: TRBJ2-7; v_gene: TRBV4-2; abundance: NA; d_gene: TRBD2; CDR3nt: TGTGCCAGCAGCCGCCTCGCGGGTGGCGGGGGAGGGGACGAGCAGTACTTC; CDR3aa: CASSRLAGGGGGDEQYF
j_gene: TRBJ1-4; v_gene: TRBV18; abundance: few; d_gene: TRBD1; CDR3nt: TGTGCCAGCTCAACGGGACAGAAGGGTAATGAAAAACTGTTTTTT; CDR3aa: CASSTGQKGNEKLFF
j_gene: TRBJ2-7; v_gene: TRBV20-1; abundance: few; d_gene: NA; CDR3nt: TGCAGTGCCTACGACGGGCACAAGCAGTACTTC; CDR3aa: CSAYDGHKQYF
j_gene: TRBJ2-1; v_gene: TRBV11-2; abundance: NA; d_gene: NA; CDR3nt: TGTGCCAGCAGCTTAGGATTTAACAATGAGCAGTTCTTC; CDR3aa: CASSLGFNNEQFF
j_gene: TRBJ1-2; v_gene: TRBV6-1; abundance: NA; d_gene: NA; CDR3nt: TGTGCCAGCCGCGGGGAAGTCTATGGCTACACCTTC; CDR3aa: CASRGEVYGYTF
j_gene: TRBJ1-2; v_gene: TRBV29-1; abundance: NA; d_gene: NA; CDR3nt: TGCAGCGTTGGTAGCGGCTATGGCTACACCTTC; CDR3aa: CSVGSGYGYTF
j_gene: TRBJ2-7; v_gene: TRBV2; abundance: NA; d_gene: TRBD1; CDR3nt: TGTGCCAGCAGTCGGGACAGGGGGCGCGACGAGCAGTACTTC; CDR3aa: CASSRDRGRDEQYF
j_gene: TRBJ2-3; v_gene: TRBV7-6; abundance: NA; d_gene: NA; CDR3nt: TGTGCCAGCAGCCCCAGCACAGATACGCAGTATTTT; CDR3aa: CASSPSTDTQYF
j_gene: TRBJ2-4; v_gene: TRBV2; abundance: NA; d_gene: NA; CDR3nt: TGTGCCAGCAGCCCCACCTTCCTGGCCCAAAACATTCAGTACTTC; CDR3aa: CASSPTFLAQNIQYF
j_gene: TRBJ1-5; v_gene: TRBV28; abundance: NA; d_gene: NA; CDR3nt: TGTGCCAGCAGTTTTACAAGGAGGGATCAGCCCCAGCATTTT; CDR3aa: CASSFTRRDQPQHF
j_gene: TRBJ2-5; v_gene: TRBV5-6; abundance: NA; d_gene: TRBD1; CDR3nt: TGTGCCAGCAGCGTCCCGACAGGGCAAGAGACCCAGTACTTC; CDR3aa: CASSVPTGQETQYF
j_gene: TRBJ1-5; v_gene: TRBV27; abundance: NA; d_gene: TRBD1; CDR3nt: TGTGCCAGCAGCACGACCCGGGACAGTCGGCAGCCCCAGCATTTT; CDR3aa: CASSTTRDSRQPQHF
j_gene: TRBJ2-7; v_gene: TRBV5-1; abundance: few; d_gene: TRBD1; CDR3nt: TGCGCCAGCAGCCCTCGGGCAGGGGGCTACGACGAGCAGTACTTC; CDR3aa: CASSPRAGGYDEQYF
j_gene: TRBJ2-7; v_gene: TRBV4-1; abundance: NA; d_gene: NA; CDR3nt: TGCGCCAGCAGCCAAGATCCCTACAGGGAGGGAACGAACGAGCAGTACTTC; CDR3aa: CASSQDPYREGTNEQYF
j_gene: TRBJ1-1; v_gene: TRBV4-1; abundance: NA; d_gene: NA; CDR3nt: TGCGCCAGCAGCCAAGTTGCCCAAAACCGGGACAACAAGTCCGCTTTCTTT; CDR3aa: CASSQVAQNRDNKSAFF
j_gene: TRBJ1-2; v_gene: TRBV30; abundance: few; d_gene: TRBD1; CDR3nt: TGTGCCTGGAGCCATACAGGGGTCTATGGCTACACCTTC; CDR3aa: CAWSHTGVYGYTF
j_gene: TRBJ2-5; v_gene: TRBV30; abundance: NA; d_gene: NA; CDR3nt: TGTGCCTGGAGAATAGGGAACCAAGAGACCCAGTACTTC; CDR3aa: CAWRIGNQETQYF
j_gene: TRBJ2-1; v_gene: TRBV5-1; abundance: few; d_gene: TRBD2; CDR3nt: TGCGCCAGCAGCTTGCTAGCGGGGGGGCAAAGTGAGCAGTTCTTC; CDR3aa: CASSLLAGGQSEQFF
j_gene: TRBJ1-2; v_gene: TRBV29-1; abundance: NA; d_gene: NA; CDR3nt: TGCAGCGTTGAATTGCTTAACAACTATGGCTACACCTTC; CDR3aa: CSVELLNNYGYTF
j_gene: TRBJ2-3; v_gene: TRBV5-1; abundance: few; d_gene: TRBD1; CDR3nt: TGCGCCAGCAGCCCCGGACAGGGTTTGGGTACGCAGTATTTT; CDR3aa: CASSPGQGLGTQYF
j_gene: TRBJ2-1; v_gene: TRBV7-9; abundance: once; d_gene: NA; CDR3nt: TGTGCCAGCAGCCAAGTGGGGTCCCCCTACAATGAGCAGTTCTTC; CDR3aa: CASSQVGSPYNEQFF
j_gene: TRBJ1-1; v_gene: TRBV29-1; abundance: NA; d_gene: NA; CDR3nt: TGCAGCGCTGAAGGTGACACTGAAGCTTTCTTT; CDR3aa: CSAEGDTEAFF
j_gene: TRBJ1-2; v_gene: TRBV27; abundance: few; d_gene: NA; CDR3nt: TGTGCCAGCAGTCATCAAGGCCAGGGCGTATTGCGTGGCTACACCTTC; CDR3aa: CASSHQGQGVLRGYTF
j_gene: TRBJ2-5; v_gene: TRBV10-3; abundance: NA; d_gene: NA; CDR3nt: TGTGCCATCAGTGAGGAGGTCCGGCAGACCCAGTACTTC; CDR3aa: CAISEEVRQTQYF
j_gene: TRBJ2-5; v_gene: TRBV29-1; abundance: few; d_gene: NA; CDR3nt: TGCAGCGTTGAAAAGGGGCCGGGAGAGACCCAGTACTTC; CDR3aa: CSVEKGPGETQYF
j_gene: TRBJ2-7; v_gene: TRBV2; abundance: NA; d_gene: TRBD1; CDR3nt: TGTGCCAGCAGTTGGGACAGGGAGAAGGGCGAGCAGTACTTC; CDR3aa: CASSWDREKGEQYF
j_gene: TRBJ2-5; v_gene: TRBV27; abundance: few; d_gene: NA; CDR3nt: TGTGCCAGCAGCAACTTCGAGACCCAGTACTTC; CDR3aa: CASSNFETQYF
j_gene: TRBJ1-2; v_gene: TRBV29-1; abundance: NA; d_gene: TRBD1; CDR3nt: TGCAGCGTTAGGACAGGGGGCGGCTATGGCTACACCTTC; CDR3aa: CSVRTGGGYGYTF
j_gene: TRBJ2-7; v_gene: TRBV10-3; abundance: once; d_gene: TRBD1; CDR3nt: TGTGCCATCCGGAGGAGTACAGGGGGCAACGAGCAGTACTTC; CDR3aa: CAIRRSTGGNEQYF
j_gene: TRBJ1-5; v_gene: TRBV30; abundance: NA; d_gene: NA; CDR3nt: TGTGCCTGGAGTGGGGGGGCAGATTATAGCAATCAGCCCCAGCATTTT; CDR3aa: CAWSGGADYSNQPQHF
j_gene: TRBJ2-7; v_gene: TRBV25-1; abundance: NA; d_gene: TRBD1; CDR3nt: TGTGCCAGCAGTGACCGGGACAGGGGAAGCTCCTACGAGCAGTACTTC; CDR3aa: CASSDRDRGSSYEQYF
j_gene: TRBJ1-4; v_gene: TRBV29-1; abundance: NA; d_gene: NA; CDR3nt: TGCAGCGTTGAATGGGTGGGGATAGGAGAAAAACTGTTTTTT; CDR3aa: CSVEWVGIGEKLFF
j_gene: TRBJ2-1; v_gene: TRBV5-1; abundance: few; d_gene: NA; CDR3nt: TGCGCCAGCAGCTTGGGACGGGGGCCCAATGAGCAGTTCTTC; CDR3aa: CASSLGRGPNEQFF
j_gene: TRBJ2-1; v_gene: TRBV29-1; abundance: NA; d_gene: NA; CDR3nt: TGCAGCGTTGTCCGGAGCTCCTACAATGAGCAGTTCTTC; CDR3aa: CSVVRSSYNEQFF
j_gene: TRBJ2-1; v_gene: TRBV6-7; abundance: NA; d_gene: NA; CDR3nt: TGTGCCAGCATACCCCCCCGCTGGTGGTCTTCTTACAATGAGCAGTTCTTC; CDR3aa: CASIPPRWWSSYNEQFF
j_gene: TRBJ1-2; v_gene: TRBV5-1; abundance: NA; d_gene: NA; CDR3nt: TGCGCCAGCAGCTTGGACGACAGCTATGGCTACACCTTC; CDR3aa: CASSLDDSYGYTF
j_gene: TRBJ1-5; v_gene: TRBV4-2; abundance: NA; d_gene: NA; CDR3nt: TGTGCCAGCAGCCGAGAAAATCAGCCCCAGCATTTT; CDR3aa: CASSRENQPQHF
j_gene: TRBJ1-2; v_gene: TRBV4-3; abundance: NA; d_gene: NA; CDR3nt: TGCGCCAGCAGCCGGGGACACCCATATGGCTACACCTTC; CDR3aa: CASSRGHPYGYTF
j_gene: TRBJ1-5; v_gene: TRBV19; abundance: once; d_gene: TRBD1; CDR3nt: TGTGCCAGTAGGGCGGGACAGGGCTATCAGCCCCAGCATTTT; CDR3aa: CASRAGQGYQPQHF
j_gene: TRBJ2-5; v_gene: TRBV11-1; abundance: NA; d_gene: TRBD1; CDR3nt: TGTGCCAGCAGCGGCCGGGACAGACCTCAAGAGACCCAGTACTTC; CDR3aa: CASSGRDRPQETQYF
j_gene: TRBJ2-3; v_gene: TRBV4-3; abundance: NA; d_gene: NA; CDR3nt: TGCGCCAGCAGCCAAGATCCTTACGGCACAGATACGCAGTATTTT; CDR3aa: CASSQDPYGTDTQYF
j_gene: TRBJ2-3; v_gene: TRBV28; abundance: NA; d_gene: TRBD1; CDR3nt: TGTGCCAGCAGGCCCAGGGGGCGCAGCACAGATACGCAGTATTTT; CDR3aa: CASRPRGRSTDTQYF